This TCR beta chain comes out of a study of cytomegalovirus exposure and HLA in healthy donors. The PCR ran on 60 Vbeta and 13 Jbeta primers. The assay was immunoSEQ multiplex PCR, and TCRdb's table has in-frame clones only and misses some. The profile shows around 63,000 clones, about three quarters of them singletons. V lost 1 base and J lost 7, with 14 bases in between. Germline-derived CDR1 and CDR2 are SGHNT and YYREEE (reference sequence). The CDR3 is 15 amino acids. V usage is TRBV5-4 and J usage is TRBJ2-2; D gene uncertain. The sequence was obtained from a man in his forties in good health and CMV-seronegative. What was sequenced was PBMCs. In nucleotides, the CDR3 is TGTGCCAGCAGCTTGTTCCGAAATGAGAACGGGGAGCTGTTTTTT. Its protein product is CASSLFRNENGELFF.